This TCR beta chain is from a study of beta chain features in type 1 diabetes. Sequencing targeted expressed TCRB transcripts, as all isolated RNA had been reverse transcribed. The method was immunoSEQ multiplex PCR; TCRdb's version includes in-frame clones alone and lacks a portion of them. In the table there are 130,000 to 150,000 clones, less than 8.5% of which are singletons. The CDR3 consists of 15 residues. V was trimmed by 4 bases and J by 2 bases, leaving 12 bases between them. Germline V lookup: CDR1 MNHEY, CDR2 SVGAGI. This clone turned up a few times. Sequenced input: central memory CD4+ T cells from blood. The sequence was collected from a woman in her twenties or thirties in good health. This chain joins TRBV6-5 and TRBJ2-1, with no clear D. CDR3 loop: CASSSRNSPYNEQFF. The CDR3 coding sequence is TGTGCCAGCAGTTCTAGGAATAGCCCCTACAATGAGCAGTTCTTC.